Sequencing of this TCR beta chain was carried out in a study of tumor-infiltrating lymphocytes in primary liver carcinoma. As for the study in general: Patients of both sexes were 30 to 69 years old. Tumor stage was T1-T3 N0M0, and tumor size was roughly 4.2 to 10 cm across.

TCR beta cDNA was reverse-transcribed from approximately 0.45 ug of total RNA. The reaction used a constant-region primer and ProtoScript II reverse transcriptase. Libraries for TCR beta were built through three nested multiplex PCR rounds, which together made up a slightly modified ARM-PCR procedure. Running around 9 cycles apiece, the first two PCR rounds relied on TRBV1-TRBV30 forward primers together with a C-beta reverse primer. MiXCR was run by TCRdb on the multiplex PCR reads, yielding one entry per CDR3 protein. The profile shows about 300,000 distinct CDR3 sequences, 65% of them singletons. V lost 2 bases to trimming and J lost 0 bases, with 8 bases between them. In germline, CDR1 is MNHNY, CDR2 SVGAGI (reference sequence). This CDR3 has 15 amino acids. Many counts were recorded for this clonotype. RNA was extracted from whole blood without cell sorting, alongside germline DNA. Patients were treatment-naive with chronic HBV infection.

This TCR was recovered from a man aged 35 to 55 with primary liver carcinoma and hepatitis B virus infection. Sequencing input: peripheral blood. The chain couples TRBV6-6 to TRBJ2-1; D gene uncertain. The CDR3 sequence is CASSYRVDSYNEQFF. The CDR3 bases are TGTGCCAGCAGTTACCGGGTAGACTCCTACAATGAGCAGTTCTTC.